The sequence of this TCR beta chain was determined in a study of lymphopenia after photon versus proton radiotherapy (dated by TCRdb to between 2019 and 2020). Background on the whole study: The study compared the immunological effects of photon versus proton radiation therapy in patients with gastrointestinal tumors who developed high-grade lymphopenia. The study was designed to characterize how the impact on the immune system differs between the two radiation modalities. The 20 or so patients in the cohort had gastrointestinal tumors, were treated with either photon or proton therapy, and subsequently developed lymphopenia. Study-level results and caveats: During treatment, patients who received photon therapy lost naive T cells and TCR diversity and gained effector/memory populations, whereas patients who received proton therapy remained relatively stable. Across the cohort, a larger post-nadir drop in TCR diversity was inversely correlated with overall survival time among patients who died. The survival association was assessed only in patients who died, and better survival with proton therapy was presented by the authors as a possibility rather than a demonstrated result. After the lymphocyte count nadir, oligoclonal expansion, especially of CD8+ Temra cells, was observed in photon-treated repertoires, and the drop in diversity was driven by this expansion.

About this clone: Its antigen has not been determined. One base away there is no much larger clone; base qualities are not given.

Libraries were made using the immunoSEQ multiplex PCR assay. T cell repertoires were profiled with deep sequencing of rearranged TCR beta loci together with multiparametric flow cytometry. TCRdb limited this immuneACCESS table to in-frame rearrangements with V and J called. A share of clones is missing; checked studies link under half to unresolved V genes, and the rest is unexplained. Here the sample has about 8,300 clones; 80% to 90% occur a single time. About a fifth of the sample is held by the ten biggest clonotypes. CDR1 and CDR2, per the germline V gene, are KGHSH and LQKENI. At the junction V is shortened by 6 bases and J by 2 bases, with 14 bases in between. The CDR3 has 14 amino acids, counting the end cysteine and phenylalanine. The sequence is cut down to CDR3 DNA, 42 bases in frame from base 1.

This sequence originates from an elderly man with cholangiocarcinoma. The material sequenced was peripheral blood, taken from a patient treated with photon-based radiotherapy. The rearrangement joined TRBV18 to TRBJ2-7, with no D gene named confidently. The DNA reads as follows: TGTGCCAGCTCCCTAGGCGCGGCGACCTACGAGCAGTACTTC. It specifies CASSLGAATYEQYF.